Listed below are T cell receptor beta chains from one sample, sequenced in a study of cytomegalovirus exposure and HLA in healthy donors. Sequenced by immunoSEQ multiplex PCR; TCRdb stores in-frame clones only, minus some. The sample lists 95,000 to 150,000 clones; 80% to 85% were seen once. The specimen sequenced was PBMCs. The source of these receptors is a woman younger than 45 in good health and CMV-seronegative. CDR3s leave out the opening cysteine and the closing phenylalanine or tryptophan.

j_call: TRBJ1-3; v_call: TRBV18; cdr3_aa: ASSSTENTIY
j_call: TRBJ1-1; v_call: TRBV11-2; cdr3_aa: ASSLVGFLEGQAF
j_call: TRBJ1-3; v_call: TRBV19; cdr3_aa: ASSISAGNTIY
j_call: TRBJ1-4; v_call: TRBV4-1; cdr3_aa: ASSQRLGRGLGFTLSEKLF
j_call: TRBJ1-5; v_call: TRBV18; cdr3_aa: ASSLGTGSNQPQH
j_call: NA; v_call: TRBV7-9; cdr3_aa: ASSLWEGISYEQY
j_call: TRBJ2-7; v_call: TRBV28; cdr3_aa: ASSLPIGTAEQY
j_call: TRBJ1-1; v_call: TRBV27; cdr3_aa: ASSSTGAGNTEAF
j_call: TRBJ2-1; v_call: TRBV7-3; cdr3_aa: ASSRPTSWGRLNEQF
j_call: TRBJ2-3; v_call: TRBV7-3; cdr3_aa: ASSLGRGSTDTQY
j_call: TRBJ2-7; v_call: TRBV7-3; cdr3_aa: ASSPDGGSYEQY
j_call: TRBJ1-4; v_call: TRBV6-6; cdr3_aa: ASSVTGPNEKLF
j_call: TRBJ1-4; v_call: TRBV11-1; cdr3_aa: ASSSTGDEKLF
j_call: TRBJ1-2; v_call: TRBV2; cdr3_aa: ASSWTGEDYGYT
j_call: TRBJ2-5; v_call: TRBV11-2; cdr3_aa: ASSFGTSGGQETQY
j_call: TRBJ2-5; v_call: TRBV28; cdr3_aa: ASSLPGDWQAGETQY
j_call: TRBJ2-3; v_call: TRBV20-1; cdr3_aa: SAPRGDTQY
j_call: TRBJ1-2; v_call: TRBV7-9; cdr3_aa: ASSLAGGYGYT
j_call: TRBJ1-2; v_call: TRBV19; cdr3_aa: ASRDRGESDGYT
j_call: TRBJ2-3; v_call: TRBV7-2; cdr3_aa: ASSKLAGGPDTQY
j_call: TRBJ2-3; v_call: TRBV18; cdr3_aa: ASSNTGSATDTQY
j_call: TRBJ1-1; v_call: TRBV5-4; cdr3_aa: ASSLDYLTEAF
j_call: TRBJ1-6; v_call: TRBV6-6; cdr3_aa: ASFLQGSRSLH
j_call: TRBJ1-2; v_call: TRBV7-9; cdr3_aa: ASGPDTGQGFHGYT
j_call: TRBJ1-1; v_call: TRBV5-1; cdr3_aa: ASSPGQGKNTEAF
j_call: TRBJ2-7; v_call: TRBV7-7; cdr3_aa: ASSLGYWSSYEQY
j_call: TRBJ2-4; v_call: TRBV10-3; cdr3_aa: AISESQLAKNIQY
j_call: TRBJ1-2; v_call: TRBV4-1; cdr3_aa: ASSQVGGYGYT
j_call: TRBJ1-1; v_call: TRBV19; cdr3_aa: ASSIKPLGSEAF
j_call: TRBJ2-4; v_call: TRBV30; cdr3_aa: AWSRGIGNIQY
j_call: TRBJ2-7; v_call: TRBV4-3; cdr3_aa: ASSQDITDEQY
j_call: TRBJ1-5; v_call: TRBV6-5; cdr3_aa: ASSYSSHSNQPQH
j_call: TRBJ1-3; v_call: TRBV6-1; cdr3_aa: ASSELEGEGNTIY
j_call: TRBJ1-2; v_call: TRBV4-2; cdr3_aa: ASSQDVGENLSYGYT
j_call: TRBJ2-7; v_call: TRBV5-1; cdr3_aa: ASSLGQENYEQY
j_call: TRBJ2-2; v_call: TRBV7-9; cdr3_aa: ASSTGTTNTGELF
j_call: TRBJ2-7; v_call: TRBV7-6; cdr3_aa: ASSPAGTGVREQY
j_call: TRBJ1-1; v_call: TRBV18; cdr3_aa: ASSGDRGTEAF
j_call: TRBJ2-3; v_call: TRBV5-1; cdr3_aa: ASRIGTGGTDTQY
j_call: TRBJ1-5; v_call: TRBV6-5; cdr3_aa: ASRPPGNSNQPQH
j_call: TRBJ1-1; v_call: TRBV2; cdr3_aa: ASRTRTGEAF
j_call: TRBJ2-7; v_call: TRBV4-2; cdr3_aa: ASSQDLPAAVTHYEQY
j_call: TRBJ1-1; v_call: TRBV15; cdr3_aa: ATSGQALNTEAF
j_call: TRBJ2-2; v_call: TRBV5-1; cdr3_aa: ASSFEGGGELF
j_call: TRBJ1-1; v_call: TRBV11-3; cdr3_aa: ASSLVRTEAF
j_call: TRBJ1-4; v_call: TRBV5-6; cdr3_aa: ASSSRGGRKLF
j_call: TRBJ2-7; v_call: TRBV11-2; cdr3_aa: ASSLVFGQGAGEQY
j_call: TRBJ2-5; v_call: TRBV7-9; cdr3_aa: ASSYWTGGETQY
j_call: TRBJ1-2; v_call: TRBV5-1; cdr3_aa: ASSLSLGGYT
j_call: TRBJ1-1; v_call: TRBV30; cdr3_aa: AWSGGADED
j_call: TRBJ2-7; v_call: TRBV7-2; cdr3_aa: ASSFRKGAYEQY
j_call: TRBJ1-5; v_call: TRBV5-1; cdr3_aa: ASSKEPGQGSQPQH